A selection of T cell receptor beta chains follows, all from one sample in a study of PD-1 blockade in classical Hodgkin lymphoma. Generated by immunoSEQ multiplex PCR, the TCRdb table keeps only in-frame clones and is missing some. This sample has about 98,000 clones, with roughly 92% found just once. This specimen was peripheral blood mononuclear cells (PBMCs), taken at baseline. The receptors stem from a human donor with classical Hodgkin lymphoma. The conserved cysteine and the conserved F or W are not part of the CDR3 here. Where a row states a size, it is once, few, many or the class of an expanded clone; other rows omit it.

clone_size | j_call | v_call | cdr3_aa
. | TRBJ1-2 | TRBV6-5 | ASRVGRVGYGYT
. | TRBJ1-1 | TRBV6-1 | ASSPLRTGYTEAF
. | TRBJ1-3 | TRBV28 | ASSLTIISGNTIY
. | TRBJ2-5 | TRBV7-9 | ASSLEDRADPSAMAQY
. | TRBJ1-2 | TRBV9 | ASSVAAGTGAYGYT
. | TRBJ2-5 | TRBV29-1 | SVTPGSQETQY
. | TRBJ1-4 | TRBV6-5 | ASSYSGQGDEKLF
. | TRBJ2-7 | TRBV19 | ASSARDGAYEQY
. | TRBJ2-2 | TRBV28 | ASSLWTSGDTGELF
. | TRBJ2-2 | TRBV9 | ASSRGSGELF
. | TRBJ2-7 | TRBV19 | ASSFLAGYEQY
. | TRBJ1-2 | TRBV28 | ASSLLTREIYYGYT
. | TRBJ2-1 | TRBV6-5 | ASSGLAGFNEQF
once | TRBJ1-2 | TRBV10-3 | AISPRGGIDGYT
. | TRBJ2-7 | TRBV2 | ASRPRQGAYYEQY
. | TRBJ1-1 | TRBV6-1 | ASSDRASTEAF
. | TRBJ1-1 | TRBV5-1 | ASSLRQGSMNTEAF
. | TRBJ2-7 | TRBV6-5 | ASGWTGYTYEQY
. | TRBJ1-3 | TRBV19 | ASSIDSVMLVSSEGNTIY
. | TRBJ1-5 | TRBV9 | ASSVDGLNQPQH
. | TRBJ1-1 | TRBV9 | ASSQWGSTEAF
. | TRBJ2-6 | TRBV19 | ASSRGRESGANVLT
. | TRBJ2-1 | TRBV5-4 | ASSRGGSEQF
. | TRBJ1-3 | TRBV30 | AWRTGYSGNTIY
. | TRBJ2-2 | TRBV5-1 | ASSFRQDNTGELF
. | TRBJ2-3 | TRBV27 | ASSLSGEATDTQY
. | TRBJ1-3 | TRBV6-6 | ASTWALSGNTIY
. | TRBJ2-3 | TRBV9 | ASSSVAHHYTDTQY
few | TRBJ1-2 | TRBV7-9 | ASSLDSNYGYT
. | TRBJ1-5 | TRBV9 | ASSVGQQGYNQPQH
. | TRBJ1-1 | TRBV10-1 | ASSDLGQGLVNTEAF
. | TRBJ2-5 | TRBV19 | ATRRGGETQY
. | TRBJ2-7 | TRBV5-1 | ASSLVPGPSSYEQY
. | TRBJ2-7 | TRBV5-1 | ASSSGTVSYEQY
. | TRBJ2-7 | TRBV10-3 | AISGLAGAGSYEQY
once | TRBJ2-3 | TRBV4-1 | ASSQESLSGRFRDTQY
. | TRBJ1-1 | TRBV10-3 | AISGGGVNTEAF
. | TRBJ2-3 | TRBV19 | ASSTRSALTSTDTQY
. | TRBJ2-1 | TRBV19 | ARGGQGPGEQF
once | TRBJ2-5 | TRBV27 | ASSLAGGYQETQY
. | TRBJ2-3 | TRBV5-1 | ASSSGGGTDTQY
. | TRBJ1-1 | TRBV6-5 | AVGGLTSRNTEAF
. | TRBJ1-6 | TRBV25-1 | ASRAGTGGSPLH
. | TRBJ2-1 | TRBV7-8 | ASSPPGAVGDEQF
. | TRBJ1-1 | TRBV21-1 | ASSKPGGEEGTEAF
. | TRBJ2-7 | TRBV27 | ASSSQGYYYEQY
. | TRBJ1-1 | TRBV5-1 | ASSLVRQMNTEAF
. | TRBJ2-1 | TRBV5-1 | ASSLTGTSGSYNEQF
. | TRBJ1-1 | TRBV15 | ATSPSIRADTEAF
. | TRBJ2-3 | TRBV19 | ASSSRTGSTDTQY